This T cell receptor (beta chain) was profiled in a study of T cell clones after liver transplantation. At the level of the study: Tolerant meant at least one year fully off immunosuppression without liver enzymes above twice normal.

Data came from immunoSEQ multiplex PCR; TCRdb stores just in-frame clones and leaves some out. Of around 110,000 clones in the sample, less than 95% were seen once. Comment on this clone: Its antigen is not identified.

Regarding the study as a whole: Donor-reactive sequences fell more than third party-reactive ones, suggesting partial deletion. The donor-reactive repertoire was only partly measurable in two subjects, lacking donor cells. In 5 of 8 subjects, circulating graft-donor-reactive CD4 TCRbeta sequences fell significantly after transplant.

V dropped 2 bases and J dropped 2; count of bases not matched to a gene: 1. This CDR3 region has 15 residues. Germline V gene data show CDR1 as SGHRS and CDR2 as YFSETQ. The TCR comes from a human patient who received a liver transplant. The graft donor may have given rise to some T cells. Sequenced here: CD4+ T cells from blood, sampled 12 months after liver transplant. The chain employs TRBV5-1 and TRBJ2-3; TRBD2 agrees at 11 bases. CDR3 in amino acids: CASSLLAGDTDTQYF. For the CDR3, the DNA is TGCGCCAGCAGCTTACTAGCGGGGGACACAGATACGCAGTATTTT.